The clone carrying this TCR beta chain has a handful of counts. After extraction with the RNeasy kit, about 0.45 to 1 ug of the RNA was reverse transcribed using random hexamers. A multiplex approach, immunoSEQ multiplex PCR, amplified TCR beta CDR3 across 54 Vbeta and 13 Jbeta. TCRdb reprocessed the immunoSEQ multiplex PCR reads via MiXCR and lists one record per CDR3 protein. The profile shows about 150,000 distinct CDR3 sequences, around 95% of them singletons. This entry comes from a study of CD8 T cells in Susac syndrome. This CDR3 is 15 amino acids long. The V gene end was trimmed by 5 bases and the J gene end by 4 bases; junction bases not matched to a gene: 4. The germline gives CDR1 PRHDT, CDR2 FYEKMQ (reference sequence).

This clonotype was obtained from a human donor with Susac syndrome. This chain uses TRBV13 with TRBJ2-1; 11 bases agree with TRBD1. Sequenced input: CD4+ T cells from PBMCs. CDR3: CASSRGTGGYNEQFF. CDR3 nucleotides: TGTGCCAGCAGCCGCGGGACAGGGGGGTACAATGAGCAGTTCTTC.